This T cell receptor beta chain was sequenced during a study of breast tumors, draining lymph nodes, adjacent tissues. General observations from the study: Data only fit, rather than demonstrated, lymph node origin of most tumor T cells. Data fit most tumor T cells coming from lymph node, expanding in tumor. Tumors had less TCR diversity than lymph nodes, more than nontumor tissue. Luminal-like breast cancer showed significantly greater tumor-nontumor repertoire similarity than basal-like breast cancer did.

The lymph nodes were axillary draining lymph nodes from breast cancer patients. TCRdb reanalysed the multiplex PCR reads using MiXCR and keeps one entry per CDR3 protein. The sample records about 230,000 distinct CDR3 sequences, about 32% being singletons. This clonotype was detected ten times or more. Its antigen is currently unknown. The sample consisted of axillary lymph node tissue. The sequence derives from a female donor with breast cancer. Some clones in this sample may be carry-over from other donors' samples.

The chain's CDR3 is CATSDLGVDGKNIQYF. For the CDR3, the DNA is TGTGCCACCAGTGATTTGGGGGTCGATGGCAAAAACATTCAGTACTTC. The chain has TRBV24-1 and TRBJ2-4, with D hard to call. V was clipped by 0 bases and J by 3 bases, with 11 bases between them. The CDR3 runs to 16 residues. Germline assignment: CDR1 KGHDR and CDR2 SFDVKD.